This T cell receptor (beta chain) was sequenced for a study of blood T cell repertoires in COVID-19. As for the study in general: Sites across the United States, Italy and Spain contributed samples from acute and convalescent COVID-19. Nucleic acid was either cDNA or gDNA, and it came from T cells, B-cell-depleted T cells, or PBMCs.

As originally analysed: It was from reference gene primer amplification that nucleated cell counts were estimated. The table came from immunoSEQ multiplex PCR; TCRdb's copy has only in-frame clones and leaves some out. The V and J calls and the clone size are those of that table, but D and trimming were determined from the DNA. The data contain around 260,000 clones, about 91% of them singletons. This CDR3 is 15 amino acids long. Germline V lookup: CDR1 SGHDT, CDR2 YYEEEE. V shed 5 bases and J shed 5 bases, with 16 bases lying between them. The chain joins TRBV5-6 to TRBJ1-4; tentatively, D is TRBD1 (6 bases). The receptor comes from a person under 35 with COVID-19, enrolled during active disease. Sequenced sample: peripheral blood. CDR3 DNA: TGTGCCAGCAGTTTCCGTCCAGGGGTGAATGAAAAACTGTTTTTT. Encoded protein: CASSFRPGVNEKLFF.